This T cell receptor (beta chain) was documented in a study of blood T cell repertoires in COVID-19. The overall study: COVID-19 samples, acute and convalescent, were from the United States, Italy and Spain.

This CDR3 has 14 residues. Germline V gene lookup returns CDR1 MGHDK and CDR2 SYGVNS. Trimming took 4 bases from V and 1 from J, leaving 10 bases between them. Authors' processing steps: Nucleated cell counts were estimated from reference gene primer amplification. Sequencing used immunoSEQ multiplex PCR; TCRdb keeps in-frame clones, though not all of them. Clone size and the V and J calls come from that table; the DNA yielded D and trimming. The sample includes about 52,000 clones, around 80% of them seen just once. The source is an elderly woman with COVID-19, enrolled during active disease. The sequenced material came from peripheral blood. J is TRBJ1-1 and V is TRBV25-1; unclear D gene. CDR3 region: CASSGGQTNTEAFF. DNA of the CDR3: TGTGCCAGCAGTGGTGGGCAAACGAACACTGAAGCTTTCTTT. Full variable domain (rest looked up from reference TRBV25-1 and TRBJ1-1): EADIYQTPRYLVIGTGKKITLECSQTMGHDKMYWYQQDPGMELHLIHYSYGVNSTEKGDLSSESTVSRIRTEHFPLTLESARPSHTSQYLCASSGGQTNTEAFFGQGTRLTVV.